What follows is one T cell receptor (beta chain) and its context. These data are taken from a study of blood T cell repertoires in COVID-19. Study in general: The analysed material was cDNA or gDNA that came from T cells, B-cell-depleted T cells, or PBMCs.

Per the original data handling: Reference gene primer amplification gave estimated nucleated cell counts. Some clones are missing from TCRdb's copy, which holds only in-frame ones; the method was immunoSEQ multiplex PCR. V and J calls and clone size are copied from that table; D and trimming were computed from the DNA. The sample yields 270,000 or so clones, about nine tenths seen once. Deletions cut 0 bases from V and 4 bases from J, with 13 bases between. Germline-derived CDR1 and CDR2 are SGHRS and YFSETQ. CDR3 size: 15 residues. The chain carries TRBV5-1 and TRBJ1-1; no reliable D call. The source of this sequence is a woman aged 40 to 50 with acute COVID-19. Sequenced sample: PBMCs or T cells enriched from blood (not recorded which). The CDR3 DNA reads TGCGCCAGCAGCTTGGCGGTGGGAGTCGGCACTGAAGCTTTCTTT. It is translated as CASSLAVGVGTEAFF.